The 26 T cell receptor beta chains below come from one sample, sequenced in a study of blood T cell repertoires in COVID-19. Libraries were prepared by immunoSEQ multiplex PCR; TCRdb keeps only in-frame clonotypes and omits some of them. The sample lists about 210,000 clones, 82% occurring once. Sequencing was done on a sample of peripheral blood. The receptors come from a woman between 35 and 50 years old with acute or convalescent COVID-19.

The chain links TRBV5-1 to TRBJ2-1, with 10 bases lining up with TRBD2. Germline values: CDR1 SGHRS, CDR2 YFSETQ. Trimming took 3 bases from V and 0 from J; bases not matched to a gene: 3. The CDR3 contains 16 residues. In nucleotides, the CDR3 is TGCGCCAGCAGCTGGGGACTAGCGAGCTCCTACAATGAGCAGTTCTTC. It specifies CASSWGLASSYNEQFF.

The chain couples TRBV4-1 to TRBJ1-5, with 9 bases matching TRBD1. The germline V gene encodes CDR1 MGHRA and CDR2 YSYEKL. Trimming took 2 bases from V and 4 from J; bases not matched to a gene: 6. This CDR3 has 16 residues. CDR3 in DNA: TGCGCCAGCAGCCAATCCACAGGGGGCCAGAATCAGCCCCAGCATTTT. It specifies CASSQSTGGQNQPQHF.

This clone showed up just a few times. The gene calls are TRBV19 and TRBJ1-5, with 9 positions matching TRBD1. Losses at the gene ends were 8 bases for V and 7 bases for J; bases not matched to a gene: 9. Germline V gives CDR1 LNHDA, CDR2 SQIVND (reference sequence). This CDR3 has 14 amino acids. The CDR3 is CASEDRGDLQPQHF. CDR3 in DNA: TGTGCCAGTGAAGACAGGGGGGACTTGCAGCCCCAGCATTTT.

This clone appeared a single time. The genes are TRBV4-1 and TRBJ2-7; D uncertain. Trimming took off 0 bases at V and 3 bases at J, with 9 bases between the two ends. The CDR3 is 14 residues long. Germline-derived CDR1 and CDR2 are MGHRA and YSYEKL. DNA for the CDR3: TGCGCCAGCAGCCAAGAAAGACACAGCTACGAGCAGTACTTC. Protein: CASSQERHSYEQYF.

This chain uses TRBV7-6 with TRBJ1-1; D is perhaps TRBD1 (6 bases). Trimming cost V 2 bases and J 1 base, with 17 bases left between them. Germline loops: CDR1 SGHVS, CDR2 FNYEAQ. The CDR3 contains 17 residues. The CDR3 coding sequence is TGTGCCAGCAGCTTATACACCCCGGGACACGCGAACACTGAAGCTTTCTTT. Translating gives CASSLYTPGHANTEAFF.

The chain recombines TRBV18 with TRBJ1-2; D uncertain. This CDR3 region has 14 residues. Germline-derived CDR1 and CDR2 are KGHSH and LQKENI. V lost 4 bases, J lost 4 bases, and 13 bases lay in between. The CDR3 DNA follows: TGTGCCAGCTCACGGCAGGAAGTGGGCTATGGCTACACCTTC. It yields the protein CASSRQEVGYGYTF.

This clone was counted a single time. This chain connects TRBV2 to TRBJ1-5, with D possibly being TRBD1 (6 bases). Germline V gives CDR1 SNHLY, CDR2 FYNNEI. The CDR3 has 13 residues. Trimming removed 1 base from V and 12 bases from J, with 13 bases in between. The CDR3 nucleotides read TGTGCCAGCAGTGAAGTAGTAACAGGGCTCCAGCATTTT. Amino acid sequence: CASSEVVTGLQHF.

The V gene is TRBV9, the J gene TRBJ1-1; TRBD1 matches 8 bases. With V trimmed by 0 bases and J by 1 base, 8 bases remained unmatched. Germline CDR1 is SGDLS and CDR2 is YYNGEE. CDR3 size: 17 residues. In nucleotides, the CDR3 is TGTGCCAGCAGCGTAGACCACTGGACAGGGACGAACACTGAAGCTTTCTTT. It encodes CASSVDHWTGTNTEAFF.

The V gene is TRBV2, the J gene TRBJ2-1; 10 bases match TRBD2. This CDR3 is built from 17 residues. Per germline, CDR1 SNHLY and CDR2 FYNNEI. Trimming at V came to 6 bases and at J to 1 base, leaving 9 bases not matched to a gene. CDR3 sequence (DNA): TGTGCCAGCAGGGAAATATTTAGCGGGGGGTCCTACAATGAGCAGTTCTTC. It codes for CASREIFSGGSYNEQFF.

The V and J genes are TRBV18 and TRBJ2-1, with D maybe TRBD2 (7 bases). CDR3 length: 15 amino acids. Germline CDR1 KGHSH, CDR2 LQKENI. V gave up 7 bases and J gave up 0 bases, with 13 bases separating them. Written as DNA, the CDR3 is TGTGCCAGCTGTAGGCGGGGGCTCTCCTACAATGAGCAGTTCTTC. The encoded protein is CASCRRGLSYNEQFF.

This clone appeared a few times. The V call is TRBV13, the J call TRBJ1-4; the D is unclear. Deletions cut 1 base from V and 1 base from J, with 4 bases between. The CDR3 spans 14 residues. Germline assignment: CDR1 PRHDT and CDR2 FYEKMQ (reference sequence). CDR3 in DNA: TGTGCCAGCAGCTTAGTCCGAACTAATGAAAAACTGTTTTTT. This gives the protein CASSLVRTNEKLFF.

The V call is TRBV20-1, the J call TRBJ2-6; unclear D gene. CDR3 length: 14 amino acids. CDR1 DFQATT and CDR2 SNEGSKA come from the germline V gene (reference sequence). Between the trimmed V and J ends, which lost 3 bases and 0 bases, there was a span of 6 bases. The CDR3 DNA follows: TGCAGTGCTAGTCCGGGCTCTGGGGCCAACGTCCTGACTTTC. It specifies CSASPGSGANVLTF.

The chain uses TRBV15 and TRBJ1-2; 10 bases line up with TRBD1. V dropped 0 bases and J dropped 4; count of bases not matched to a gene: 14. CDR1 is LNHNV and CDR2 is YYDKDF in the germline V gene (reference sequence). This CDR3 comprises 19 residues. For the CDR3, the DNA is TGTGCCACCAGCAGAGAGGTCGTTGGGACAGGGGAGAGGGGCTATGGCTACACCTTC. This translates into CATSREVVGTGERGYGYTF.

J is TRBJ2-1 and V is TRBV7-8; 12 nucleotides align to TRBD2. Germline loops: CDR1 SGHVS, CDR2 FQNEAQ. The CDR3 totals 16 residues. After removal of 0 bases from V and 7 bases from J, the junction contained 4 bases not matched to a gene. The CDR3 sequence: CASSLARTSGVNEQFF. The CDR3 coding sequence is TGTGCCAGCAGCTTAGCGAGGACTAGCGGGGTTAATGAGCAGTTCTTC. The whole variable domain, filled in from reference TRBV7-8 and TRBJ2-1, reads GAGVSQSPRYKVAKRGQDVALRCDPISGHVSLFWYQQALGQGPEFLTYFQNEAQLDKSGLPSDRFFAERPEGSVSTLKIQRTQQEDSAVYLCASSLARTSGVNEQFFGPGTRLTVL.

CDR3 sequence (DNA): TGTGCCAGCAGCTTACTAGGGCGGGACCAAGAGACCCAGTACTTC. Encoded protein: CASSLLGRDQETQYF. The chain has TRBV7-2 and TRBJ2-5; weak D call: TRBD2 (5 bases). The germline V gene has CDR1 SGHTA and CDR2 FQGNSA. Trimming removed 2 bases at V and 0 bases at J, with 10 bases between. The CDR3 extends over 15 amino acids.

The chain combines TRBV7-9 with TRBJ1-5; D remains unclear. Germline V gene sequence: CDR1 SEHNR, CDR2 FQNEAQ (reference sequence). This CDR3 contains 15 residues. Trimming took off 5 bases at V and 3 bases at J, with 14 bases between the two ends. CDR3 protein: CASSLEGGYNQPQHF. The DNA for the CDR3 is TGTGCCAGCAGCCTCGAGGGAGGGTACAATCAGCCCCAGCATTTT.

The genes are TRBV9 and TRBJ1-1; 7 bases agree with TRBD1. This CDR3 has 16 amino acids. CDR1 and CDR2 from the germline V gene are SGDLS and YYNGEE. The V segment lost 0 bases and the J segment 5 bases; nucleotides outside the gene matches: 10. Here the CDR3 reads CASSVVRRTGLTEAFF. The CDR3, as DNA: TGTGCCAGCAGCGTAGTCCGAAGGACAGGACTTACTGAAGCTTTCTTT.

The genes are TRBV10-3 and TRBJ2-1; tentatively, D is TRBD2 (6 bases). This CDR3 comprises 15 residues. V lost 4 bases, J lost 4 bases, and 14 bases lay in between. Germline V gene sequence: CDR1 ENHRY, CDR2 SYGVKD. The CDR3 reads CAISVWRGEYNEQFF. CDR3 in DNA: TGTGCCATCAGTGTCTGGCGGGGTGAATACAATGAGCAGTTCTTC.

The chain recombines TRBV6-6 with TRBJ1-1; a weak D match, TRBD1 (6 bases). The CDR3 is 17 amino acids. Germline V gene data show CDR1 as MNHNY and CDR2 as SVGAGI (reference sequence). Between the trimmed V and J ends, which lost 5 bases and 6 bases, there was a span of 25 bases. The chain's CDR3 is CASSHSLSTGKGAEAFF. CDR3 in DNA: TGTGCCAGCAGTCACAGTTTGTCCACAGGGAAAGGGGCTGAAGCTTTCTTT.

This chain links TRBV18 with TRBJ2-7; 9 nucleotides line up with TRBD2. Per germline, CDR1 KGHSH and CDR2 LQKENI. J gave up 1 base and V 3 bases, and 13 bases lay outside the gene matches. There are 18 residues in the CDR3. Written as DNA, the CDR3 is TGTGCCAGCTCACCTTCCGTTAAGGGGGCGGGAGGGTCCTACGAGCAGTACTTC. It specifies CASSPSVKGAGGSYEQYF.

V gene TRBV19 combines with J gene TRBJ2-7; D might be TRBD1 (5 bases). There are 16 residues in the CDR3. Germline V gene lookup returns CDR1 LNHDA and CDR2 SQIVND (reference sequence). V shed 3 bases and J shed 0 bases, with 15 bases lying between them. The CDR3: CASSMSRASFSYEQYF. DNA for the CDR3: TGTGCCAGTAGTATGTCCAGGGCGAGTTTCTCCTACGAGCAGTACTTC.

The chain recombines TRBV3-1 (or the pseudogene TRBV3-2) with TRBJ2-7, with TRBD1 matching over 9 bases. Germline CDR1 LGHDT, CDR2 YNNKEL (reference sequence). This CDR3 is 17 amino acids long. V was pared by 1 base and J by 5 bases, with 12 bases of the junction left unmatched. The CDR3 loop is CASSQATSGTGKDEQYF. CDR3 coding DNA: TGTGCCAGCAGCCAAGCTACATCCGGGACAGGGAAAGACGAGCAGTACTTC.

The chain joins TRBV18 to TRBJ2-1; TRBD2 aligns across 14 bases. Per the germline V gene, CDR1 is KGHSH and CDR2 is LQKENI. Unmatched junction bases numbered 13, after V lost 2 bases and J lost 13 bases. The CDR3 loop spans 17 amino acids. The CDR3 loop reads CASSPIPSGLAGAGQFF. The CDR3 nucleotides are TGTGCCAGCTCACCAATCCCCTCGGGACTAGCGGGAGCAGGTCAGTTCTTC.

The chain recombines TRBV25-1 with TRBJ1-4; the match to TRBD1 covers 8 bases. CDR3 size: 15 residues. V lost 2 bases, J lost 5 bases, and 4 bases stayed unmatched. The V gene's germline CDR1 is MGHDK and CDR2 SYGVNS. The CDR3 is CASSEPGQVNEKLFF. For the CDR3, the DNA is TGTGCCAGCAGTGAACCGGGACAGGTCAATGAAAAACTGTTTTTT.

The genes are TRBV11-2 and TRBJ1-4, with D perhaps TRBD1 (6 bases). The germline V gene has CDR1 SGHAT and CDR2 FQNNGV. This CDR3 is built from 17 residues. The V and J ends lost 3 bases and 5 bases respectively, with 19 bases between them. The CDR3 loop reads CASSFHQGLWENEKLFF. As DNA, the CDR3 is TGTGCCAGCAGCTTTCACCAGGGGCTGTGGGAGAATGAAAAACTGTTTTTT.

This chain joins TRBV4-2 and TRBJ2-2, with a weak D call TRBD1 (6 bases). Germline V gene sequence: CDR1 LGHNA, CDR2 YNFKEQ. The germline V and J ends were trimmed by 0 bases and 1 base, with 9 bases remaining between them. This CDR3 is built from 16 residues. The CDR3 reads CASSQEGAGNTGELFF. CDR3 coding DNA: TGTGCCAGCAGCCAAGAGGGGGCGGGGAACACCGGGGAGCTGTTTTTT.